This T cell receptor beta chain was identified in a study of cytomegalovirus exposure and HLA in healthy donors. Findings of the study overall: Testing in vitro showed a few CMV-associated chains specific for CMV antigens.

As concerns this clone: What it recognizes is unknown.

With V trimmed by 6 bases and J by 2 bases, 1 base remained unmatched. The CDR3 covers 13 residues. CDR1 and CDR2 from the germline V gene are SNHLY and FYNNEI. Libraries were prepared by immunoSEQ multiplex PCR; TCRdb keeps only in-frame clonotypes and omits some of them. This sample has 150,000 to 200,000 clones, with 80% to 85% found just once. The sequencing input was PBMCs. This sequence originates from a woman in her 30s in good health and CMV-seronegative. The chain employs TRBV2 and TRBJ1-5; 7 bases map to TRBD1. The CDR3 DNA reads as TGTGCCAGCAGAGGACAGGGCAATCAGCCCCAGCATTTT. Translated, it gives CASRGQGNQPQHF.